This is a list of T cell receptor beta chains from one sample in a study of CD8 T cells in ankylosing spondylitis. TCRdb ran MiXCR on the 5' RACE reads and lists one entry per CDR3 protein. The table includes fewer than 550,000 distinct CDR3 sequences, approximately 5% detected once. The material sequenced was blood, either unsorted or a sorted T cell fraction (not recorded which). Receptors originate from a male donor with ankylosing spondylitis. CDR3s include the opening cysteine and the closing phenylalanine or tryptophan. Each record gives: J gene, clone size, V gene, D gene, CDR3 protein, CDR3 DNA. D genes are given only for firm matches. For some rows the clone size is stated as once, few or many, or as a class when expanded; others skip it.

J gene: TRBJ1-1; clone size: many; V gene: TRBV6-5; D gene: -; CDR3 protein: CASSYSWGARNTEAFF; CDR3 DNA: TGTGCCAGCAGTTACTCCTGGGGGGCGCGTAACACTGAAGCTTTCTTT
J gene: TRBJ2-7; clone size: -; V gene: TRBV20-1; D gene: -; CDR3 protein: CSASSSRGRGLGEQYF; CDR3 DNA: TGCAGTGCTAGTAGCTCGAGGGGGCGGGGCCTAGGCGAGCAGTACTTC
J gene: TRBJ2-7; clone size: many; V gene: TRBV28; D gene: -; CDR3 protein: CASRGTPYEQYF; CDR3 DNA: TGTGCCAGCAGGGGGACACCCTACGAGCAGTACTTC
J gene: TRBJ1-1; clone size: many; V gene: TRBV5-5; D gene: -; CDR3 protein: CASSLGPRSGDTEAFF; CDR3 DNA: TGTGCCAGCAGCTTGGGCCCTAGATCAGGGGATACTGAAGCTTTCTTT
J gene: TRBJ1-2; clone size: many; V gene: TRBV24-1; D gene: TRBD1; CDR3 protein: CATSDSDRNSGYTF; CDR3 DNA: TGTGCCACCAGTGACTCGGACAGGAACTCGGGCTACACCTTC
J gene: TRBJ2-1; clone size: many; V gene: TRBV20-1; D gene: TRBD2; CDR3 protein: CSALLASSYNEQFF; CDR3 DNA: TGCAGTGCCCTACTAGCGAGCTCCTACAATGAGCAGTTCTTC
J gene: TRBJ2-3; clone size: many; V gene: TRBV24-1; D gene: -; CDR3 protein: CATSDLQGSWRSAQYF; CDR3 DNA: TGTGCCACCAGTGATTTGCAGGGGTCCTGGCGGTCGGCGCAGTATTTT
J gene: TRBJ2-1; clone size: many; V gene: TRBV29-1; D gene: -; CDR3 protein: CSAASSSYNEQFF; CDR3 DNA: TGCAGCGCCGCCTCGTCCAGTTACAATGAGCAGTTCTTC
J gene: TRBJ2-5; clone size: many; V gene: TRBV3-1; D gene: -; CDR3 protein: CASSQASETQYF; CDR3 DNA: TGTGCCAGCAGCCAAGCGTCCGAGACCCAGTACTTC
J gene: TRBJ1-1; clone size: -; V gene: TRBV12-3/TRBV12-4; D gene: -; CDR3 protein: CASTFYYGEAFF; CDR3 DNA: TGTGCCAGCACTTTCTACTACGGTGAAGCTTTCTTT
J gene: TRBJ2-2; clone size: many; V gene: TRBV12-3/TRBV12-4; D gene: TRBD2; CDR3 protein: CASLKRERGGELFF; CDR3 DNA: TGTGCCAGCCTAAAGCGGGAACGAGGCGGGGAGCTGTTTTTT
J gene: TRBJ2-1; clone size: many; V gene: TRBV27; D gene: -; CDR3 protein: CASGKRWRRQNSYNEQFF; CDR3 DNA: TGTGCCAGCGGGAAAAGGTGGCGACGCCAAAACTCCTACAATGAGCAGTTCTTC
J gene: TRBJ2-1; clone size: many; V gene: TRBV10-3; D gene: TRBD1; CDR3 protein: CAISGTPTGGYNEQFF; CDR3 DNA: TGTGCCATCAGTGGTACTCCGACAGGGGGTTACAATGAGCAGTTCTTC
J gene: TRBJ1-5; clone size: -; V gene: TRBV28; D gene: -; CDR3 protein: CASTDSQPQHF; CDR3 DNA: TGTGCCAGCACCGACAGTCAGCCCCAGCATTTT
J gene: TRBJ1-2; clone size: many; V gene: TRBV7-9; D gene: -; CDR3 protein: CASSLERTDFYGYTF; CDR3 DNA: TGTGCCAGCAGCTTAGAGAGGACGGATTTTTATGGCTACACCTTC
J gene: TRBJ1-5; clone size: many; V gene: TRBV12-3/TRBV12-4; D gene: -; CDR3 protein: CASSLRVRENQPQHF; CDR3 DNA: TGTGCCAGCAGTTTAAGGGTCAGGGAAAATCAGCCCCAGCATTTT
J gene: TRBJ1-1; clone size: -; V gene: TRBV12-3/TRBV12-4; D gene: -; CDR3 protein: CASSLVQGSEAFF; CDR3 DNA: TGTGCCAGCAGTTTAGTCCAGGGCTCTGAAGCTTTCTTT
J gene: TRBJ2-7; clone size: -; V gene: TRBV6-2/TRBV6-3; D gene: TRBD1; CDR3 protein: CASKWDRGSGYEQYF; CDR3 DNA: TGTGCCAGCAAGTGGGACAGGGGCTCCGGCTACGAGCAGTACTTC
J gene: TRBJ2-7; clone size: many; V gene: TRBV20-1; D gene: TRBD2; CDR3 protein: CSATGTSGLSYEQYF; CDR3 DNA: TGCAGTGCCACTGGGACTAGCGGCCTCTCCTACGAGCAGTACTTC
J gene: TRBJ1-2; clone size: many; V gene: TRBV4-3; D gene: -; CDR3 protein: CASSLGPSPYGYTF; CDR3 DNA: TGCGCCAGCAGCCTTGGACCGTCACCTTATGGCTACACCTTC
J gene: TRBJ2-1; clone size: many; V gene: TRBV20-1; D gene: TRBD2; CDR3 protein: CSAQPGLAGDEQFF; CDR3 DNA: TGCAGTGCTCAACCGGGACTAGCGGGAGATGAGCAGTTCTTC
J gene: TRBJ2-5; clone size: many; V gene: TRBV20-1; D gene: TRBD2; CDR3 protein: CSASISSGVETQYF; CDR3 DNA: TGCAGTGCTAGTATATCTAGCGGGGTTGAGACCCAGTACTTC
J gene: TRBJ2-4; clone size: few; V gene: TRBV6-2/TRBV6-3; D gene: -; CDR3 protein: CASSQETVKNIQYF; CDR3 DNA: TGTGCCAGCAGCCAAGAGACAGTGAAAAACATTCAGTACTTC
J gene: TRBJ2-7; clone size: -; V gene: TRBV7-9; D gene: TRBD1; CDR3 protein: CASSLMDRVGEQYF; CDR3 DNA: TGTGCCAGCAGCCTAATGGACAGGGTGGGTGAGCAGTACTTC
J gene: TRBJ2-7; clone size: few; V gene: TRBV18; D gene: -; CDR3 protein: CASSSSGRSTGRYEQYF; CDR3 DNA: TGTGCCAGCTCATCATCAGGGAGATCTACAGGGAGGTACGAGCAGTACTTC
J gene: TRBJ1-1; clone size: many; V gene: TRBV5-1; D gene: -; CDR3 protein: CASSLLDGVNTEAFF; CDR3 DNA: TGCGCCAGCAGCCTCCTGGACGGAGTGAACACTGAAGCTTTCTTT
J gene: TRBJ2-7; clone size: many; V gene: TRBV20-1; D gene: -; CDR3 protein: CSARDGTLGVEQYF; CDR3 DNA: TGCAGTGCTAGAGACGGGACCCTAGGGGTCGAGCAGTACTTC
J gene: TRBJ2-3; clone size: -; V gene: TRBV3-1; D gene: TRBD2; CDR3 protein: CASSLLAGGGNTQYF; CDR3 DNA: TGTGCCAGCAGCCTTTTAGCGGGAGGAGGTAATACGCAGTATTTT
J gene: TRBJ2-1; clone size: -; V gene: TRBV20-1; D gene: -; CDR3 protein: CSAYGGAYNEQFF; CDR3 DNA: TGCAGTGCCTACGGTGGAGCCTACAATGAGCAGTTCTTC
J gene: TRBJ2-3; clone size: many; V gene: TRBV12-3/TRBV12-4; D gene: -; CDR3 protein: CASSLAWTSSTDTQYF; CDR3 DNA: TGTGCCAGCAGTTTAGCTTGGACCAGTTCGACAGATACGCAGTATTTT
J gene: TRBJ1-2; clone size: few; V gene: TRBV5-1; D gene: -; CDR3 protein: CASSPGENYGYTF; CDR3 DNA: TGCGCCAGCAGCCCCGGGGAGAACTATGGCTACACCTTC
J gene: TRBJ2-1; clone size: -; V gene: TRBV3-1; D gene: -; CDR3 protein: CASSKTGGNEQFF; CDR3 DNA: TGTGCCAGCAGCAAGACAGGAGGGAATGAGCAGTTCTTC
J gene: TRBJ2-7; clone size: many; V gene: TRBV3-1; D gene: -; CDR3 protein: CASSQDSQGGTVQYF; CDR3 DNA: TGTGCCAGCAGCCAAGATAGCCAAGGAGGCACGGTGCAGTACTTC
J gene: TRBJ2-4; clone size: -; V gene: TRBV29-1; D gene: -; CDR3 protein: CSVEDRRRAANIQYF; CDR3 DNA: TGCAGCGTTGAAGATCGGCGTCGGGCCGCAAACATTCAGTACTTC
J gene: TRBJ2-1; clone size: many; V gene: TRBV20-1; D gene: -; CDR3 protein: CSSGLGNEQFF; CDR3 DNA: TGCAGTTCCGGACTGGGCAATGAGCAGTTCTTC
J gene: TRBJ2-1; clone size: many; V gene: TRBV5-5; D gene: -; CDR3 protein: CASTPGIKTYNEQFF; CDR3 DNA: TGTGCCAGCACCCCCGGGATTAAGACCTACAATGAGCAGTTCTTC
J gene: TRBJ2-7; clone size: many; V gene: TRBV28; D gene: TRBD1; CDR3 protein: CASRLLTGDYEQYF; CDR3 DNA: TGTGCCAGCAGATTACTGACAGGGGATTACGAGCAGTACTTC
J gene: TRBJ2-7; clone size: few; V gene: TRBV5-5; D gene: TRBD1; CDR3 protein: CASSPRDSRYEQYF; CDR3 DNA: TGTGCCAGCAGCCCCCGGGACAGTCGTTACGAGCAGTACTTC
J gene: TRBJ2-1; clone size: many; V gene: TRBV18; D gene: TRBD2; CDR3 protein: CASSPVLAGYNEQFF; CDR3 DNA: TGTGCCAGCTCACCAGTACTAGCGGGGTACAATGAGCAGTTCTTC
J gene: TRBJ2-1; clone size: many; V gene: TRBV7-9; D gene: -; CDR3 protein: CASSLVASYNEQFF; CDR3 DNA: TGTGCCAGCAGCTTAGTTGCTTCCTACAATGAGCAGTTCTTC
J gene: TRBJ1-1; clone size: -; V gene: TRBV11-3; D gene: -; CDR3 protein: CASRLWGKDTEAFF; CDR3 DNA: TGTGCCAGCAGACTTTGGGGTAAGGACACTGAAGCTTTCTTT
J gene: TRBJ1-1; clone size: many; V gene: TRBV10-3; D gene: TRBD1; CDR3 protein: CASEPTGGKEAFF; CDR3 DNA: TGTGCCAGCGAACCAACAGGGGGCAAGGAAGCTTTCTTT
J gene: TRBJ2-1; clone size: many; V gene: TRBV5-1; D gene: TRBD2; CDR3 protein: CASSLEGSGGNEQFF; CDR3 DNA: TGCGCCAGCAGCTTGGAAGGTAGCGGGGGTAATGAGCAGTTCTTC
J gene: TRBJ1-6; clone size: -; V gene: TRBV20-1; D gene: -; CDR3 protein: CSASVDSFGSYNSPLHF; CDR3 DNA: TGCAGTGCTAGCGTCGACAGTTTCGGCTCCTATAATTCACCCCTCCACTTT
J gene: TRBJ2-7; clone size: -; V gene: TRBV6-1; D gene: TRBD1; CDR3 protein: CASSPGTGMGEQYF; CDR3 DNA: TGTGCCAGCAGCCCGGGGACAGGGATGGGGGAGCAGTACTTC
J gene: TRBJ2-5; clone size: many; V gene: TRBV10-3; D gene: TRBD1; CDR3 protein: CAISGGQGDKETQYF; CDR3 DNA: TGTGCCATCAGTGGCGGACAGGGGGATAAAGAGACCCAGTACTTC
J gene: TRBJ2-1; clone size: many; V gene: TRBV18; D gene: -; CDR3 protein: CASSPPKRVGEQFF; CDR3 DNA: TGTGCCAGCTCACCACCGAAGAGAGTCGGCGAGCAGTTCTTC
J gene: TRBJ2-2; clone size: many; V gene: TRBV7-9; D gene: TRBD1; CDR3 protein: CASSQGASRVTGELFF; CDR3 DNA: TGTGCCAGCAGCCAGGGGGCTAGCCGAGTCACCGGGGAGCTGTTTTTT
J gene: TRBJ2-1; clone size: many; V gene: TRBV5-1; D gene: -; CDR3 protein: CASSPVGGMSYNEQFF; CDR3 DNA: TGCGCCAGCAGCCCGGTTGGTGGGATGTCCTACAATGAGCAGTTCTTC
J gene: TRBJ2-7; clone size: many; V gene: TRBV7-2; D gene: TRBD1; CDR3 protein: CASSSRTGGGYEQYF; CDR3 DNA: TGTGCCAGCAGCTCTAGGACAGGGGGCGGCTACGAGCAGTACTTC
J gene: TRBJ1-2; clone size: many; V gene: TRBV4-2; D gene: TRBD1; CDR3 protein: CASSFRDRGRGYTF; CDR3 DNA: TGTGCCAGCAGCTTCCGGGACAGGGGACGCGGCTACACCTTC
J gene: TRBJ2-3; clone size: -; V gene: TRBV5-1; D gene: TRBD2; CDR3 protein: CASSITSGRTADTQYF; CDR3 DNA: TGCGCCAGCAGCATAACTAGCGGGAGGACGGCAGATACGCAGTATTTT